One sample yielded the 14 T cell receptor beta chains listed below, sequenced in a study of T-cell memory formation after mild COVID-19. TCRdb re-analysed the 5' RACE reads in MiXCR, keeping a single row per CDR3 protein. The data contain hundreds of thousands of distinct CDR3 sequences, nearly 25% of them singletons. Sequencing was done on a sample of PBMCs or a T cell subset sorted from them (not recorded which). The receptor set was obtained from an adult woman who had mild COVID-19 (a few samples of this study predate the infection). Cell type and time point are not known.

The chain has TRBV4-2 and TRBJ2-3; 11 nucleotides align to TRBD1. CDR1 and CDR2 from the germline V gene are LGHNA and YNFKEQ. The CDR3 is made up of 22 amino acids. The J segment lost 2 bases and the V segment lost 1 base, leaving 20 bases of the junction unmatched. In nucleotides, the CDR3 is TGTGCCAGCAGCCAAGGCCGGACAGGGGGCGCGGGCCACTCGCCAGACACAGATACGCAGTATTTT. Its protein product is CASSQGRTGGAGHSPDTDTQYF.

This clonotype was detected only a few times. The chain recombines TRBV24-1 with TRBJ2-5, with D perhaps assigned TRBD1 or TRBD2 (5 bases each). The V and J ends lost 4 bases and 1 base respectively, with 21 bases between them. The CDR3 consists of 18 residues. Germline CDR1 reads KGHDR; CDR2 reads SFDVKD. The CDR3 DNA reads TGTGCCACCAGTGACTCAAGAGGGGTGACGGGAATCCAAGAGACCCAGTACTTC. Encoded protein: CATSDSRGVTGIQETQYF.

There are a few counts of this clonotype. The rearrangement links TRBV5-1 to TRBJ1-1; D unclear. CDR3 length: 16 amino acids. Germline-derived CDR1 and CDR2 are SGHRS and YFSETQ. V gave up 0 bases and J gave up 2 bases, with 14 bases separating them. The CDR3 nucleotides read TGCGCCAGCAGCTTGGCCACAGCCATTTATAACACTGAAGCTTTCTTT. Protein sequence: CASSLATAIYNTEAFF.

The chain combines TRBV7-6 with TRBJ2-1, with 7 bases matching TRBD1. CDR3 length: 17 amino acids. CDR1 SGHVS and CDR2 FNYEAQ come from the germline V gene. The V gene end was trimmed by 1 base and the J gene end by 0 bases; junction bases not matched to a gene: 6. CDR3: CASSLESPGGSYNEQFF. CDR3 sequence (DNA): TGTGCCAGCAGCTTAGAGTCCCCAGGGGGCTCCTACAATGAGCAGTTCTTC.

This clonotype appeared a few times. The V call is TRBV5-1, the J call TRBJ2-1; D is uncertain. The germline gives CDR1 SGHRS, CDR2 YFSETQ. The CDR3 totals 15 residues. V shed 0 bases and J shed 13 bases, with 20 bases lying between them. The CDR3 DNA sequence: TGCGCCAGCAGCTTGGGACCCACAAGCCCAATGTTTCAGTTCTTC. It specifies CASSLGPTSPMFQFF.

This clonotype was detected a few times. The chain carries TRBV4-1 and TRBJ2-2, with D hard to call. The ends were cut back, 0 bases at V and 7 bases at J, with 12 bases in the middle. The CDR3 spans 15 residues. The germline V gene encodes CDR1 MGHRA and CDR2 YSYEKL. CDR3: CASSQDTGSFGELFF. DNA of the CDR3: TGCGCCAGCAGCCAAGATACCGGTAGCTTCGGGGAGCTGTTTTTT.

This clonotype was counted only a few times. The CDR3 here is CATRGLSNQPQHF. In DNA, the CDR3 is TGTGCCACTCGGGGGCTTAGCAATCAGCCCCAGCATTTT. This chain links TRBV24-1 with TRBJ1-5, with D possibly matching TRBD1 (6 bases). This CDR3 has 13 residues. V shed 10 bases and J shed 0 bases, with 9 bases lying between them. Germline lookup yields CDR1 KGHDR and CDR2 SFDVKD.

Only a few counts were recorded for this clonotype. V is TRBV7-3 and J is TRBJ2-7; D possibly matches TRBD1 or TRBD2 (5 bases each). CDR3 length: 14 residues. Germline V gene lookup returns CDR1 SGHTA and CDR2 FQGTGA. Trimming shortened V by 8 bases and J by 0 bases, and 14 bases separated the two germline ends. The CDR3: CASAVEGPSYEQYF. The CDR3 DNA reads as TGTGCCAGCGCTGTAGAGGGACCCTCCTACGAGCAGTACTTC.

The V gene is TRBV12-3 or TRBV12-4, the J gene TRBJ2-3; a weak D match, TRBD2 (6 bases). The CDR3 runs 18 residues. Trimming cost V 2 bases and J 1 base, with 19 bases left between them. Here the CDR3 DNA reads TGTGCCAGCAGTTTAACATCCCGGGAGAGATTTGGCACAGATACGCAGTATTTT. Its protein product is CASSLTSRERFGTDTQYF.

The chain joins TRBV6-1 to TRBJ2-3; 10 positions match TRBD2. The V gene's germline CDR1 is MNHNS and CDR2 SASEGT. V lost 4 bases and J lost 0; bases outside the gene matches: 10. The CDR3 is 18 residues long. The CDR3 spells CASSAPSGLAYSTDTQYF. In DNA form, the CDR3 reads TGTGCCAGCAGTGCCCCCTCGGGACTAGCGTATAGCACAGATACGCAGTATTTT.

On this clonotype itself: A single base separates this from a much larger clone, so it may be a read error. The CDR3 coding sequence is TGCAGTGCTTATCCCCCGGTACTAGCAGTTAATACGCAGTATTTT. Its translation: CSAYPPVLAVNTQYF. V usage is TRBV20-1 and J usage is TRBJ2-3, with TRBD2 as a possible D gene (6 bases). The CDR3 has 15 amino acids. Trimming removed 5 bases at V and 7 bases at J, with 22 bases between. Looked up from germline, CDR1 is DFQATT and CDR2 is SNEGSKA (reference sequence).

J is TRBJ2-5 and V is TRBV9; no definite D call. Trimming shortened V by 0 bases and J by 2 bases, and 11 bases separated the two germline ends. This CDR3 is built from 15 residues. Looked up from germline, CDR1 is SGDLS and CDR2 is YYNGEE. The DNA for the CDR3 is TGTGCCAGCAGCGTAGGTACAGCCATACAAGAGACCCAGTACTTC. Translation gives CASSVGTAIQETQYF.

CDR3 amino acids: CASSYLGLAGGAYNEQFF. CDR3 nucleotides: TGTGCCAGCAGTTACCTGGGACTAGCGGGGGGAGCCTACAATGAGCAGTTCTTC. The rearrangement uses TRBV6-6 and TRBJ2-1, with TRBD2 identical over 15 bases. The germline V gene encodes CDR1 MNHNY and CDR2 SVGAGI (reference sequence). J lost 2 bases, V lost 2 bases, and 4 bases had no gene match. The CDR3 runs to 18 residues.

This CDR3 reads CASSYTEYQETQYF. DNA of the CDR3: TGTGCCAGCAGTTACACAGAATACCAAGAGACCCAGTACTTC. This chain links TRBV6-2 or TRBV6-3 with TRBJ2-5; D gene unclear. This CDR3 has 14 amino acids. V lost 2 bases, J lost 0 bases, and 7 bases lay in between. Looked up from germline, CDR1 is MNHEY and CDR2 is SVGEGT.